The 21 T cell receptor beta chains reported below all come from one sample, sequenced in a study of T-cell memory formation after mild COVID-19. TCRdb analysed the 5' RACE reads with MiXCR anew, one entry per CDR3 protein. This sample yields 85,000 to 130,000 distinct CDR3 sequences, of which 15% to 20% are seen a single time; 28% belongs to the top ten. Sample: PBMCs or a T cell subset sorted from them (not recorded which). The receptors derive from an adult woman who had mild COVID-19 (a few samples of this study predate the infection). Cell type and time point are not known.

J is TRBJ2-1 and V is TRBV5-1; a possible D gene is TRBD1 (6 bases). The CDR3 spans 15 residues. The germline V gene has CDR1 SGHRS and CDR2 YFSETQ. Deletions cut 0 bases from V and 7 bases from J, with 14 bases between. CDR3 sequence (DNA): TGCGCCAGCAGCTTGGTAGGGGGAGAGGGGAATGAGCAGTTCTTC. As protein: CASSLVGGEGNEQFF.

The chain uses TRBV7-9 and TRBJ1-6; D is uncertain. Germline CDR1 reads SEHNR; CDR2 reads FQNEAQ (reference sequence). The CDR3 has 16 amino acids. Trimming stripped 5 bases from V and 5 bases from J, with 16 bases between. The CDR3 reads CASSPYGGPNNSPLHF. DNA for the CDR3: TGTGCCAGCAGCCCTTACGGAGGACCTAATAATTCACCCCTCCACTTT.

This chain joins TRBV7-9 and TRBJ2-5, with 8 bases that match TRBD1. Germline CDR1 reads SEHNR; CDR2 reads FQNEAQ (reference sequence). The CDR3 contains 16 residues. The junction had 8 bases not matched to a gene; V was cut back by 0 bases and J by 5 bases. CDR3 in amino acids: CASSLAGVTGGETQYF. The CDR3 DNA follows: TGTGCCAGCAGCTTAGCGGGGGTTACAGGGGGTGAGACCCAGTACTTC.

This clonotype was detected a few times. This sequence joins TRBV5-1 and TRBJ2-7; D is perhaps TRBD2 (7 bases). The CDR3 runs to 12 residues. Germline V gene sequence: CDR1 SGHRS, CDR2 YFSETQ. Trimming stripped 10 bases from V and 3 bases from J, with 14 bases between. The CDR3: CAGGAANYEQYF. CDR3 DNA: TGCGCCGGGGGGGCTGCGAACTACGAGCAGTACTTC. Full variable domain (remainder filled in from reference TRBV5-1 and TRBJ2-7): KAGVTQTPRYLIKTRGQQVTLSCSPISGHRSVSWYQQTPGQGLQFLFEYFSETQRNKGNFPGRFSGRQFSNSRSEMNVSTLELGDSALYLCAGGAANYEQYFGPGTRLTVT.

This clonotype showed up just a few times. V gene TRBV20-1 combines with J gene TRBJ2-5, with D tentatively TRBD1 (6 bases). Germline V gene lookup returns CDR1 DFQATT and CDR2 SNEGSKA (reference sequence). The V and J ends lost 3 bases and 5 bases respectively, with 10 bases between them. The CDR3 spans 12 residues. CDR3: CSASDRRETQYF. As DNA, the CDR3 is TGCAGTGCTAGTGACAGGAGGGAGACCCAGTACTTC.

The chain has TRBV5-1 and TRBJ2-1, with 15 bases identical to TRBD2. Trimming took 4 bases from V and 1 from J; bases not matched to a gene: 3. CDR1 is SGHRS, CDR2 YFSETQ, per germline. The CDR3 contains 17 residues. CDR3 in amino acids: CASSTGLAGGSYNEQFF. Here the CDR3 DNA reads TGCGCCAGCAGCACGGGACTAGCGGGAGGATCCTACAATGAGCAGTTCTTC.

CDR3 sequence reads: CSARDKGPDTEAFF. CDR3 nucleotide sequence: TGCAGTGCTAGAGATAAGGGGCCGGACACTGAAGCTTTCTTT. This sequence joins TRBV20-1 and TRBJ1-1; D perhaps matches TRBD1 (5 bases). Trimming cost V 0 bases and J 3 bases, with 11 bases left between them. Germline V lookup: CDR1 DFQATT, CDR2 SNEGSKA (reference sequence). CDR3 length: 14 residues.

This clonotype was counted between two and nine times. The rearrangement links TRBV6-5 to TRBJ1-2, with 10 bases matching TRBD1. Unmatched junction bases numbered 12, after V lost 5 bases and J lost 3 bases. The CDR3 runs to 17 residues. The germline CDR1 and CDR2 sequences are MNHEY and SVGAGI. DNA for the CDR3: TGTGCCAGCAGTCCCCCGGGACAGGGGAGCTATGACTATGGCTACACCTTC. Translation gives CASSPPGQGSYDYGYTF.

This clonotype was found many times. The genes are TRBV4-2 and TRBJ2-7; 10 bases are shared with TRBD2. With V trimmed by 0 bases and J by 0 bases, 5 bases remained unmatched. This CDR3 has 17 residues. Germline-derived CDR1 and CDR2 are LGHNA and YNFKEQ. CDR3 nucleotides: TGTGCCAGCAGCCAAGATCGAAGCGGGAGGGCCTCCTACGAGCAGTACTTC. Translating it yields CASSQDRSGRASYEQYF.

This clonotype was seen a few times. This CDR3 reads CASSLVPGVGEKLFF. The CDR3 nucleotides read TGCGCCAGCAGCTTGGTCCCAGGGGTTGGTGAAAAACTGTTTTTT. The V and J genes are TRBV5-1 and TRBJ1-4; D may be TRBD1 (6 bases). Per germline, CDR1 SGHRS and CDR2 YFSETQ. CDR3 length: 15 residues. V was cut by 0 bases and J by 7 bases, with 13 bases left in between. The full variable domain, completed using reference TRBV5-1 and TRBJ1-4, is KAGVTQTPRYLIKTRGQQVTLSCSPISGHRSVSWYQQTPGQGLQFLFEYFSETQRNKGNFPGRFSGRQFSNSRSEMNVSTLELGDSALYLCASSLVPGVGEKLFFGSGTQLSVL.

CDR3 DNA sequence: TGTGCCAGCAGCGTAGCACTAGCGGACCAAGAGACCCAGTACTTC. It yields the protein CASSVALADQETQYF. The chain employs TRBV9 and TRBJ2-5, with 8 bases identical to TRBD2. Trimming at V came to 0 bases and at J to 0 bases, leaving 1 base not matched to a gene. The CDR3 runs 15 residues. Per the germline V gene, CDR1 is SGDLS and CDR2 is YYNGEE.

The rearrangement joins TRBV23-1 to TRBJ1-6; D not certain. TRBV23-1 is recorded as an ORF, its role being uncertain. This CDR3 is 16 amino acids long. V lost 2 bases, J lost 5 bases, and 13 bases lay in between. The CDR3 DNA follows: TGCGCCAGCAGTCAAGAGTTCTCACTGCATAATTCACCCCTCCACTTT. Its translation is CASSQEFSLHNSPLHF.

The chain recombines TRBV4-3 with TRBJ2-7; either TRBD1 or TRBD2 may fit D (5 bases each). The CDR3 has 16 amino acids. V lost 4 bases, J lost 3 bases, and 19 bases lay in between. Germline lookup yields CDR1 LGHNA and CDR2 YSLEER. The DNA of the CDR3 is TGCGCCAGCAGCCCCGGGACGCCTTTAGAAGGCTACGAGCAGTACTTC. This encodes CASSPGTPLEGYEQYF.

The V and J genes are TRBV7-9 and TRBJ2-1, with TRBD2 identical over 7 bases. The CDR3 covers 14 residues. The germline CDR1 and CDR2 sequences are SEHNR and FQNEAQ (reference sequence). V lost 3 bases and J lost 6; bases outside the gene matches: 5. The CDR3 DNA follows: TGTGCCAGCAGCTTTGAGGGAGGGCCCAATGAGCAGTTCTTC. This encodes CASSFEGGPNEQFF.

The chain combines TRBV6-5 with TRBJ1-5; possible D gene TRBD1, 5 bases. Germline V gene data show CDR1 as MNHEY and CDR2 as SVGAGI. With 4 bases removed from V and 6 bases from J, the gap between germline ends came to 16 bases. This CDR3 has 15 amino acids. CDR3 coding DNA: TGTGCCAGCAGTTCCTTGATGGGGGACGGTCAGCCCCAGCATTTT. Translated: CASSSLMGDGQPQHF.

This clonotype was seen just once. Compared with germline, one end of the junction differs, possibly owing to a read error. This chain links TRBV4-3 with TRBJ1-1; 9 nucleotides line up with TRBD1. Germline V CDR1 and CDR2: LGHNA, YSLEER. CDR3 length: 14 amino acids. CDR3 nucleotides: TGCTCCAGCAGCCACGGACAGGGGCCCACTGAAGCTTTCTTT. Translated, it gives CSSSHGQGPTEAFF.

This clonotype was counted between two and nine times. The CDR3 loop reads CASSAGTASSGNTIYF. The CDR3 nucleotides read TGTGCCAGCAGCGCGGGGACGGCGAGCTCTGGAAACACCATATATTTT. V gene TRBV9 combines with J gene TRBJ1-3; TRBD1 might be the D (5 bases). CDR1 SGDLS and CDR2 YYNGEE come from the germline V gene. The germline V and J ends were trimmed by 3 bases and 0 bases, with 13 bases remaining between them. The CDR3 is 16 amino acids.

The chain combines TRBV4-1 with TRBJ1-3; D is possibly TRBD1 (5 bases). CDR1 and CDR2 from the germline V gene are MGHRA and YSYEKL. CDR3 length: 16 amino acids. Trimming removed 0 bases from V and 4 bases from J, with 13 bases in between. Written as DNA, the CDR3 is TGCGCCAGCAGCCAAGAGGGGCAGGGCGCAGGAAACACCATATATTTT. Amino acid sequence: CASSQEGQGAGNTIYF.

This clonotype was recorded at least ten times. In DNA form, the CDR3 reads TGTGCCAGCAGCCGTACGACAAGCACCTACGAGCAGTACTTC. Translating gives CASSRTTSTYEQYF. This chain connects TRBV7-2 to TRBJ2-7, with unresolved D. Germline CDR1 reads SGHTA; CDR2 reads FQGNSA. V dropped 5 bases and J dropped 2 bases, with 13 bases sitting between them. The CDR3 has 14 amino acids.

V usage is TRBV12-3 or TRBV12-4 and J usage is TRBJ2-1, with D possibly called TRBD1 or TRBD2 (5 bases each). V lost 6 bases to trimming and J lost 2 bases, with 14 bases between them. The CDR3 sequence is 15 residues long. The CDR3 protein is CASSPWDGAYNEQFF. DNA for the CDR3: TGTGCCAGCAGCCCCTGGGACGGCGCCTACAATGAGCAGTTCTTC.

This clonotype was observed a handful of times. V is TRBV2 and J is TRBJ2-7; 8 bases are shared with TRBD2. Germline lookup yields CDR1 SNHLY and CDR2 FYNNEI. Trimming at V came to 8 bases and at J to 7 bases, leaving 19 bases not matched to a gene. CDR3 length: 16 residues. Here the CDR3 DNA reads TGTGCCAGCGGAGAACCCTTGGGACTAGACTTGGATGAGCAGTACTTC. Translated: CASGEPLGLDLDEQYF.